This TCR beta chain was recovered during a study of shared clonotypes between healthy human individuals. The CDR3 has 14 residues. With 8 bases removed from V and 0 bases from J, the gap between germline ends came to 8 bases. Germline CDR1 LNHDA, CDR2 SQIVND (reference sequence). CD8 cells classed as naive were CD45RO-negative and positively selected for CCR7, excluding terminally differentiated effector memory CD45RA+ cells. Study-wide findings and caveats: Only blood samples were collected, and tissue repertoires likely differ.

Method: immunoSEQ multiplex PCR; TCRdb's copy keeps in-frame clones and lacks some. Of approximately 1.9 million clones listed, around 95% are singletons. On this clone: Antigen: not known.

The clonotype comes from a man aged 18 to 30 in good health. Some clones in this sample may be carry-over from other donors' samples. What was sequenced was naive CD8+ T cells from PBMCs. V and J are TRBV19 and TRBJ2-6; a possible D gene is TRBD1 (6 bases). The CDR3 reads CASQGGSGANVLTF. Here the CDR3 DNA reads TGTGCCAGTCAAGGGGGCTCTGGGGCCAACGTCCTGACTTTC. The whole variable domain, remainder taken from reference TRBV19 and TRBJ2-6, is DGGITQSPKYLFRKEGQNVTLSCEQNLNHDAMYWYRQDPGQGLRLIYYSQIVNDFQKGDIAEGYSVSREKKESFPLTVTSAQKNPTAFYLCASQGGSGANVLTFGAGSRLTVL.